The T cell receptor (beta chain) described here comes from a study of shared clonotypes between healthy human individuals. Looking at the study overall: The composition of the donors was a couple of women and a few men aged 18 to 49.

The CDR3 length is 14 residues. CDR1 is SGHNT, CDR2 YYREEE, per germline (reference sequence). The V gene lost 3 bases and the J gene lost 2 bases, with 11 bases spanning the gap. The data were produced by immunoSEQ multiplex PCR, yet TCRdb's version contains in-frame clones alone and is incomplete. The repertoire includes about 2 million clones, about 95% of them detected once, and around 1% sits in the top ten. CD45RO-negative CD8 cells positively selected for CCR7 made up the naive population, which excluded terminally differentiated effector memory CD45RA+ cells. V and J are TRBV5-4 and TRBJ2-5; TRBD1 might be the D (5 bases). Sequencing was performed on naive CD8+ T cells sorted from blood. This receptor was taken from a man between 18 and 29 years old in good health. The CDR3: CASSYPGYQETQYF. The DNA of the CDR3 is TGTGCCAGCAGCTATCCAGGGTATCAAGAGACCCAGTACTTC.